The 20 T cell receptor beta chains below come from one sample, sequenced in a study of blood T cells in healthy people across ages. Using a J-beta primer mix together with a sample-barcoded 5' primer, a second PCR was run for roughly 6 to 11 cycles. TCRdb re-called the 5' RACE reads through MiXCR, storing one row per CDR3 protein. The sample holds 750,000 to 950,000 distinct CDR3 sequences; 50% to 65% are singletons and the top ten take around 41%. Sequencing was performed on blood. These receptors originate from an elderly man in good health.

Turning to this clonotype: A junction end diverges from the germline sequence, so it may reflect a read error. The chain has TRBV7-2 and TRBJ2-1; TRBD2 agrees at 12 bases. This CDR3 spans 14 amino acids. Germline CDR1 SGHTA, CDR2 FQGNSA. CDR3 in amino acids: CASSGTSGYNELFF. The CDR3 region has the DNA TGTGCCAGCAGCGGGACTAGCGGGTACAATGAGCTGTTCTTC.

The chain carries TRBV14 and TRBJ2-3; D is ambiguous. The CDR3 consists of 15 residues. Germline V gene data show CDR1 as SGHDN and CDR2 as FVKESK. Trimming took 0 bases from V and 1 from J, leaving 8 bases between them. CDR3 DNA: TGTGCCAGCAGCCAAGATGAGAGACGCACAGATACGCAGTATTTT. Translated: CASSQDERRTDTQYF.

The chain is built from TRBV12-3 or TRBV12-4 and TRBJ2-3, with 9 bases matching TRBD2. The CDR3 has 15 residues. Trimming took 4 bases from V and 1 from J; bases not matched to a gene: 3. The CDR3 DNA reads as TGTGCCAGCAGTTCCAGACTAGCGGGCACAGATACGCAGTATTTT. Amino acid sequence: CASSSRLAGTDTQYF.

This clonotype came up many times. V and J are TRBV2 and TRBJ2-7; TRBD2 might be the D (6 bases). The CDR3 loop spans 14 amino acids. V dropped 6 bases and J dropped 1 base, with 13 bases sitting between them. CDR1 and CDR2 (germline): SNHLY, FYNNEI. The CDR3 region is CASSLDRGSYEQYF. The CDR3 nucleotides read TGTGCCAGCAGCCTGGACCGGGGGTCCTACGAGCAGTACTTC.

The V and J genes are TRBV5-5 and TRBJ2-3, with TRBD1 matching 10 bases. Unmatched junction bases numbered 16, after V lost 4 bases and J lost 14 bases. Looked up from germline, CDR1 is SGHKS and CDR2 is YYEKEE (reference sequence). The CDR3 totals 15 residues. CDR3 bases: TGTGCCAGCAGCCCAGGACAGGGGGAGCACAGATACGCGTATTTT. It yields the protein CASSPGQGEHRYAYF.

The V call is TRBV3-1, the J call TRBJ2-1; no firm D call. The length of the CDR3 is 16 residues. Germline values: CDR1 LGHDT, CDR2 YNNKEL (reference sequence). V was cut by 4 bases and J by 8 bases, with 21 bases left in between. The CDR3 nucleotides read TGTGCCAGCAGCCGGGCCCCCTCGGGCATAACGGATGAGCAGTTCTTC. It specifies CASSRAPSGITDEQFF.

The chain joins TRBV7-9 to TRBJ2-4; unclear D gene. This CDR3 has 13 residues. CDR1 is SEHNR, CDR2 FQNEAQ, per germline (reference sequence). V lost 11 bases and J lost 0, with 11 bases in between. The DNA of the CDR3 is TGTGCCTCTCGAAAGGGAGCCAAAAACATTCAGTACTTC. It specifies CASRKGAKNIQYF.

This clonotype was counted a few times. This chain links TRBV29-1 with TRBJ1-5, with a tentative D call TRBD1 (5 bases). This CDR3 has 13 amino acids. Germline CDR1 and CDR2: SQVTM and ANQGSEA. V was cut by 6 bases and J by 0 bases, with 9 bases left in between. The CDR3 DNA is TGCAGCGTCGGCAGGGATAGCAATCAGCCCCAGCATTTT. It translates to CSVGRDSNQPQHF.

The V and J genes are TRBV29-1 and TRBJ2-5; 8 bases line up with TRBD2. CDR1 SQVTM and CDR2 ANQGSEA come from the germline V gene. The CDR3 has 13 residues. Trimming at V came to 7 bases and at J to 5 bases, leaving 9 bases not matched to a gene. The CDR3 loop is CSGTSGGYETQYF. The CDR3 region has the DNA TGCAGCGGCACCTCGGGGGGGTATGAGACCCAGTACTTC.

This chain uses TRBV29-1 with TRBJ1-1; D is undetermined. Germline CDR1 and CDR2: SQVTM and ANQGSEA. With 4 bases removed from V and 0 bases from J, the gap between germline ends came to 15 bases. CDR3 length: 15 amino acids. This CDR3 reads CSVGGSQKMNTEAFF. The DNA for the CDR3 is TGCAGCGTTGGAGGTTCCCAGAAAATGAACACTGAAGCTTTCTTT.

The gene calls are TRBV20-1 and TRBJ2-1; a possible D gene is TRBD2 (5 bases). V gave up 5 bases and J gave up 2 bases, with 16 bases separating them. The CDR3 contains 15 residues. Germline CDR1 reads DFQATT; CDR2 reads SNEGSKA (reference sequence). The CDR3 loop reads CSAYGGFRTYNEQFF. CDR3 coding DNA: TGCAGTGCTTACGGAGGCTTTCGTACCTACAATGAGCAGTTCTTC.

The J gene is TRBJ2-7, the V gene TRBV6-5; 7 nucleotides align to TRBD1. The germline V gene encodes CDR1 MNHEY and CDR2 SVGAGI. This CDR3 region has 18 residues. V shed 0 bases, J shed 1 base, and the junction held 12 bases outside the gene matches. Here the CDR3 DNA reads TGTGCCAGCAGTTACTCGAAAGAGGGAGACAGGGTATCCTACGAGCAGTACTTC. Translating gives CASSYSKEGDRVSYEQYF.

The table lists this clonotype with a few counts. This sequence joins TRBV5-1 and TRBJ1-6, with D possibly TRBD1 on 6 matching bases. V gave up 2 bases and J gave up 7 bases, with 13 bases separating them. There are 15 residues in the CDR3. The germline V gene has CDR1 SGHRS and CDR2 YFSETQ. The DNA of the CDR3 is TGCGCCAGCAGCTTATCAGGGGCGCCGAATTCACCCCTCCACTTT. Translated, it gives CASSLSGAPNSPLHF.

This clonotype came up a few times. The chain employs TRBV6-4 and TRBJ1-2; 7 bases match TRBD1. Germline trimming cut 5 bases from V and 2 bases from J; bases unmatched to any gene: 8. CDR3 length equals 15 residues. CDR1 and CDR2 (germline): MRHNA, SNTAGT. The CDR3 nucleotides are TGTGCCAGCAGTCTCCACAGGGGACTCAACTATGGCTACACCTTC. Its translation: CASSLHRGLNYGYTF.

The chain combines TRBV15 with TRBJ2-5, with a possible D match to TRBD2 (5 bases). Judging by the DNA end, TRBJ2-7 fits better; the J call may be wrong. This CDR3 comprises 12 residues. CDR1 is LNHNV, CDR2 YYDKDF, per germline (reference sequence). CDR3 sequence reads: CATSWGATEQYF. CDR3 in DNA: TGTGCCACCAGCTGGGGAGCGACCGAGCAGTACTTC.

The chain is built from TRBV11-3 and TRBJ2-2; D possibly matches TRBD1 or TRBD2 (6 bases each). The CDR3 has 16 residues. CDR1 and CDR2 from the germline V gene are SGHNT and YENEEA. Deletions cut 0 bases from V and 7 bases from J, with 15 bases between. The CDR3 is CASSLEGWGAGGELFF. CDR3 DNA sequence: TGTGCCAGCAGCTTAGAAGGGTGGGGGGCCGGCGGGGAGCTGTTTTTT.

This chain uses TRBV20-1 with TRBJ2-1; D remains ambiguous. The end of the DNA is better explained by TRBJ2-7, so the J call may be wrong. Germline CDR1 is DFQATT and CDR2 is SNEGSKA (reference sequence). CDR3 length: 14 residues. CDR3 sequence: CSARGVKPLPEQYF. The CDR3 DNA follows: TGCAGTGCTAGAGGGGTAAAGCCCTTACCCGAGCAGTACTTC.

This clonotype came up many times. CDR3 nucleotides: TGTGCTAGTGGTTTGGGCGCAGGACAAGAGCAGTTCTTC. Amino acid sequence: CASGLGAGQEQFF. The chain carries TRBV12-5 and TRBJ2-1; a possible D gene is TRBD1 (5 bases). Looked up from germline, CDR1 is LGHNT and CDR2 is FRNRAP. Trimming removed 1 base at V and 10 bases at J, with 11 bases between. The CDR3 is 13 residues long.

The V and J genes are TRBV4-2 and TRBJ1-6, with TRBD1 matching over 7 bases. Trimming removed 4 bases from V and 5 bases from J; junction bases left unmatched: 5. This CDR3 spans 15 amino acids. Germline CDR1 and CDR2: LGHNA and YNFKEQ. The CDR3 DNA is TGTGCCAGCAGCCGCCCGGGACAGAATAATTCACCCCTCCACTTT. It codes for CASSRPGQNNSPLHF.

The chain couples TRBV6-6 to TRBJ2-5, with 8 bases that match TRBD2. The CDR3 loop spans 16 amino acids. The germline gives CDR1 MNHNY, CDR2 SVGAGI (reference sequence). The junction had 10 bases not matched to a gene; V was cut back by 5 bases and J by 2 bases. CDR3 loop: CASSLPELAVQETQYF. In DNA, the CDR3 is TGTGCCAGCAGTCTCCCCGAACTAGCGGTACAAGAGACCCAGTACTTC.